This paragraph reports one T cell receptor beta chain. This specimen comes from a study of T cells expressing NK-cell markers. TCRdb reworked the 5' RACE reads into one entry per CDR3 protein, no DNA. The sample includes some 340,000 distinct CDR3 sequences. The CDR3 extends over 11 amino acids. CDR1 and CDR2 (germline): LGHDT, YNNKEL (reference sequence). The source is a man aged 18 to 69 in good health. Material: blood T cells: a sorted CD56 or NKG2C T cell subset, CD4+ or CD8+ T cells, or bulk PBMC T cells (not recorded which). The chain links TRBV3-1 to TRBJ2-1; TCRdb indicates TRBD1, and absent DNA this call remains unverified. CDR3 sequence reads: CASSNRHPPFF.